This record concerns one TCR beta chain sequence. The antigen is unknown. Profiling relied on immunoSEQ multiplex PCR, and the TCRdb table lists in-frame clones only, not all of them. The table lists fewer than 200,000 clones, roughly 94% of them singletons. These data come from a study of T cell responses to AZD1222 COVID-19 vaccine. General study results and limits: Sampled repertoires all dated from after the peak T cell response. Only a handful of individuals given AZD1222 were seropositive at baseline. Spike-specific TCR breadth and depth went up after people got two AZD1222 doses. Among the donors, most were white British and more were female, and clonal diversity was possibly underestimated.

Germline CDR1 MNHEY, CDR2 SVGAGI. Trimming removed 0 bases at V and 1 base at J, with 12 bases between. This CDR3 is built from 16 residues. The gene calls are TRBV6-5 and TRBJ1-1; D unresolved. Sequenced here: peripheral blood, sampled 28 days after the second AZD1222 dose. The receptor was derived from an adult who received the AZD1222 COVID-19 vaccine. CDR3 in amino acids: CASSYSVTGKNTEAFF. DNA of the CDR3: TGTGCCAGCAGTTACTCCGTAACGGGAAAGAACACTGAAGCTTTCTTT.